The entry below gives a single TCR beta chain sequence along with its context. This entry is derived from a study of shared clonotypes between healthy human individuals. The assay was carried out at the deep level. Each subset's genomic DNA was shared equally among a number of immunoSEQ plates. Only in-frame clones appear in the TCRdb table, and some are missing; sequencing was by immunoSEQ multiplex PCR. The sample lists some 490,000 clones, roughly 80% occurring once. V lost 5 bases, J lost 12 bases, and 15 bases stayed unmatched. The CDR3 covers 15 residues. From germline, CDR1 is MNHEY and CDR2 SVGAGI.

The sample was PBMCs. The genes are TRBV6-5 and TRBJ2-7; 11 bases are a match to TRBD1. The receptor comes from a woman between 35 and 50 years old in good health. Some clones in this sample may be carry-over from other donors' samples. The DNA for the CDR3 is TGTGCCAGCAGTCCACGGGACAGGGGGATCTATGGGCGGTACTTC. This translates into CASSPRDRGIYGRYF.